This T cell receptor beta chain was identified during a study of cytomegalovirus exposure and HLA in healthy donors. This CDR3 comprises 15 residues. Germline CDR1 SGHNT, CDR2 YYREEE (reference sequence). Trimming took off 1 base at V and 5 bases at J, with 15 bases between the two ends. 13 Jbeta primers and 60 Vbeta primers were used for the PCR. TCRdb's copy holds only in-frame clones and misses some; the assay was immunoSEQ multiplex PCR. The sample lists 180,000 or so clones, roughly 79% occurring once. Sequencing was carried out using PBMCs. The rearrangement uses TRBV5-4 and TRBJ1-1; possibly TRBD1 for D (6 bases). This TCR derives from a woman younger than 35 in good health and CMV-seropositive. CDR3 sequence (DNA): TGTGCCAGCAGCTTGAGGGCCGTAGGGGGAACTGAAGCTTTCTTT. It is translated as CASSLRAVGGTEAFF. The full variable domain, with the rest looked up from reference TRBV5-4 and TRBJ1-1, is ETGVTQSPTHLIKTRGQQVTLRCSSQSGHNTVSWYQQALGQGPQFIFQYYREEENGRGNFPPRFSGLQFPNYSSELNVNALELDDSALYLCASSLRAVGGTEAFFGQGTRLTVV.